Listed below are T cell receptor beta chains from one sample, sequenced in a study of blood T cell repertoires in COVID-19. Data came from immunoSEQ multiplex PCR; TCRdb stores just in-frame clones and leaves some out. The table records about 380,000 clones, over 65% of them present only once. The specimen was peripheral blood. The receptors shown here come from a human donor with acute or convalescent COVID-19. The donor label of this sample is uncertain. The CDR3 runs from the conserved cysteine through the conserved F or W.

v_gene,j_gene,CDR3aa
TRBV3-1/TRBV3-2,TRBJ2-7,CASSNLVWAIGREQYF
TRBV19,TRBJ2-2,CASTKSRDRGYTGELFF
TRBV2,TRBJ2-7,CASKAGAYEQYF
TRBV15,TRBJ1-4,CATSSPGEKLFF
TRBV12-2,TRBJ1-5,CARRYSNQPQHF
TRBV2,TRBJ1-2,CASSERRGNYGYTF
TRBV27,TRBJ2-3,CASSLSPWVAGPRDTQYF
TRBV3-1/TRBV3-2,TRBJ1-5,CASSQDRGPQHF
TRBV19,TRBJ2-1,CASSLHGSSYNEQFF
TRBV9,TRBJ2-3,CASSPDRGRRTDTQYF
TRBV5-1,TRBJ2-5,CASSFGGSETQYF
TRBV28,TRBJ1-2,CASTAGVGYTF
TRBV30,TRBJ2-4,CAAGLAGENIQYF
TRBV6-4,TRBJ2-1,CASSRRGTSDYNEQFF
TRBV5-1,TRBJ2-5,CASSPTPGETQYF
TRBV9,TRBJ1-6,CASSVGLLGSPLHF
TRBV6-4,TRBJ2-2,CASSVELRGRFTGELFF
TRBV7-9,TRBJ1-6,CASSKQGARSPLHF
TRBV14,TRBJ1-6,CASSQVVEVGQGYSPLHF
TRBV18,TRBJ2-5,CASSAGTSQETQYF
TRBV5-4,TRBJ1-1,CASSLEGLEAFF
TRBV7-9,TRBJ2-3,CASRGSGTGTDTQYF
TRBV5-1,TRBJ2-1,CASSWTLAVGGYNEQFF
TRBV6-6,TRBJ1-2,CASRLDRAGGYGYTF
TRBV7-2,TRBJ2-1,CASSLVGQIYNEQFF
TRBV5-1,TRBJ2-1,CASSLGSSGLPYNEQFF
TRBV3-1/TRBV3-2,TRBJ1-6,CASSPIGTGSSPLHF
TRBV20-1,TRBJ1-2,CSASFSNYGYTF
TRBV6-1,TRBJ1-2,CASSEVLARVSGYTF
TRBV5-6,TRBJ1-3,CASSRQGAGGNTIYF
TRBV30,TRBJ1-2,CASGGQVWDYTF
TRBV28,TRBJ1-5,CASSSRQFNQPQHF
TRBV7-9,TRBJ1-6,CASSHDRDNSPLHF
TRBV11-3,TRBJ2-1,CASSSTGSKNEQFF
TRBV7-9,TRBJ2-1,CASSLAQGNEQFF
TRBV5-5,TRBJ2-3,CASRAGTGGLDTQYF
TRBV27,TRBJ1-2,CASSRSGGQGGGYTF
TRBV5-5,TRBJ1-5,CASSLRGFPQPQHF
TRBV5-1,TRBJ2-1,CASSLSVAAAYNEQFF
TRBV28,TRBJ1-2,CASSWGYRVQEEYGYTF
TRBV7-7,TRBJ2-1,CASSLGTGGNNEQFF
TRBV18,TRBJ2-2,CASSPQGDTGELFF
TRBV28,TRBJ2-3,CASSVAGVKVTQYF
TRBV15,TRBJ1-2,CATSLNRDRLYGYTF
TRBV11-3,TRBJ1-6,CASSLDQGSPLHF
TRBV18,TRBJ2-5,CASSPLPQETQYF
TRBV5-5,TRBJ2-7,CASSLAAGSYEQYF
TRBV6-5,TRBJ1-3,CASSQTRGPGNTIYF
TRBV28,TRBJ1-3,CASSLDRLPGGNTIYF
TRBV11-2,TRBJ2-7,CASSLTDPYEQYF
TRBV5-4,TRBJ2-3,CASSFPGTGFSDTQYF
TRBV5-1,TRBJ1-2,CASSSQVGNYGYTF
TRBV28,TRBJ1-6,CASSHDRMVSPLHF
TRBV5-4,TRBJ1-1,CASTKTPYRGLEAFF